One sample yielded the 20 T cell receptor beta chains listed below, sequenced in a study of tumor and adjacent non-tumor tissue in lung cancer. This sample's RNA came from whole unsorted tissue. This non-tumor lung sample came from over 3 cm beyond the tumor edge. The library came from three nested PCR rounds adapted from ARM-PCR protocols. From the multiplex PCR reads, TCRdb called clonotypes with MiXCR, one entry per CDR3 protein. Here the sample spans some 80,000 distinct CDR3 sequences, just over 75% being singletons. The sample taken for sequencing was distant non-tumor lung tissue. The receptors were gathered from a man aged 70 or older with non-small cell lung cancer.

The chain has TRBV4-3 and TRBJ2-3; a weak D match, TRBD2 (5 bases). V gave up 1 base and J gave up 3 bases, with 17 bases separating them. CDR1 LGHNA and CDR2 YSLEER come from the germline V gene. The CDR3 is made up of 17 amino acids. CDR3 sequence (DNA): TGCGCCAGCAGCCAAGGTGGTCCTAGTGGGAGAACAGATACGCAGTATTTT. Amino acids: CASSQGGPSGRTDTQYF.

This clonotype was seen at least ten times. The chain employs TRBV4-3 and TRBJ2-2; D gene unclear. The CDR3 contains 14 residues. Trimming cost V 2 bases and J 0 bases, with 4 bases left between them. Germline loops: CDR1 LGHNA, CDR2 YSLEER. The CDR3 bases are TGCGCCAGCAGCCAAAGTTCGAACACCGGGGAGCTGTTTTTT. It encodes CASSQSSNTGELFF.

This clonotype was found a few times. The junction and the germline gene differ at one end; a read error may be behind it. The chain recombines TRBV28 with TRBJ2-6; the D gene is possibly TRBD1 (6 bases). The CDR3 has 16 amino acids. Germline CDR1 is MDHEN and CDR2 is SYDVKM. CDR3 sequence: CVSSSLRGSGANVLSF. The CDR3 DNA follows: TGTGTCAGCAGTTCTCTCAGGGGCTCTGGGGCCAACGTCCTGTCTTTC.

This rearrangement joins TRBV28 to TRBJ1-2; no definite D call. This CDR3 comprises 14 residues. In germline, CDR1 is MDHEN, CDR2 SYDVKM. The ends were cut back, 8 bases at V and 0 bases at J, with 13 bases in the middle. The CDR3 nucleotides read TGTGCCAGCGGAAAGGCGTTAGCTAACTATGGCTACACCTTC. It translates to CASGKALANYGYTF.

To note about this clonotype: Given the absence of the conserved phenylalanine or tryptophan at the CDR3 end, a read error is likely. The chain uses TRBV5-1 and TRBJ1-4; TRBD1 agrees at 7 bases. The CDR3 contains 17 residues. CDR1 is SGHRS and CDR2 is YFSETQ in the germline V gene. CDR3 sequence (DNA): TGCACCAGCAGCCCCTACGGTGGGACAGCAACTAATGAAAAACTGTTTTCT. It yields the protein CTSSPYGGTATNEKLFS.

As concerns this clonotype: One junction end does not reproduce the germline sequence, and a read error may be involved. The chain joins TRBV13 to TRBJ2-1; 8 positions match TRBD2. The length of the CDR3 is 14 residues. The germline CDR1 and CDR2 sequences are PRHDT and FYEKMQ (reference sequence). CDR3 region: CASSAPGGVNEQLF. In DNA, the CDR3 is TGTGCCAGCAGCGCCCCGGGAGGGGTAAATGAGCAGCTCTTC.

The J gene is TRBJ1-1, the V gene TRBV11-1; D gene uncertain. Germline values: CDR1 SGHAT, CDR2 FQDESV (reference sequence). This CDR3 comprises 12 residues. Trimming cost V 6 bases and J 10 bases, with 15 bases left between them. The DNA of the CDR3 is TGTGCCAGCAGTTCGGTCGGCCCGGGAGCTTTCTTT. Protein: CASSSVGPGAFF.

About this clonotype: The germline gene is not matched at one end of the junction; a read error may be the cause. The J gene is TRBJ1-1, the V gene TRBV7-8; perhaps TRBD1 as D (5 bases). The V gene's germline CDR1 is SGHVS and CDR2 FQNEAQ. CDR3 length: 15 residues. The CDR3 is CASSQGPRENTEALF. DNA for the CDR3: TGTGCCAGCAGCCAGGGTCCGCGGGAGAACACTGAAGCCTTATTT.

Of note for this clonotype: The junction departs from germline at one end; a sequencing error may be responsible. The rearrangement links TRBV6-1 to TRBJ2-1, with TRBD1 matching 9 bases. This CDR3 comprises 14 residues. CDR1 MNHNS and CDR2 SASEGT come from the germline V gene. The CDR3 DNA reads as TGTGCCAGCAGTGGGACAGGGGAAATGGTTGAGCTGTTCTTC. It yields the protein CASSGTGEMVELFF.

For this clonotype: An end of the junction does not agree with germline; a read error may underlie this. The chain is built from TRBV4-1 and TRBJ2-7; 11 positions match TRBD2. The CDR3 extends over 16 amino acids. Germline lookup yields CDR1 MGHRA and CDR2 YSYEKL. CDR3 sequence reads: CVSSHTLAGEGDEQYF. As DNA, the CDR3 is TGCGTCAGCAGCCACACACTAGCGGGAGAGGGGGACGAGCAGTACTTC.

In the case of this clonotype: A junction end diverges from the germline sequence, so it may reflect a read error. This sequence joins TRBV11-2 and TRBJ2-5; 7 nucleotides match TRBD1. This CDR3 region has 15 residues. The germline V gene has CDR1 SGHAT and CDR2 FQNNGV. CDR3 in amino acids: CASSPGTDEKETPYF. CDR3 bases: TGTGCCAGCAGCCCGGGGACAGATGAGAAAGAGACCCCGTACTTC. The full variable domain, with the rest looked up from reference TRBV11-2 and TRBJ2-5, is EAGVAQSPRYKIIEKRQSVAFWCNPISGHATLYWYQQILGQGPKLLIQFQNNGVVDDSQLPKDRFSAERLKGVDSTLKIQPAKLEDSAVYLCASSPGTDEKETPYFGPGTRLLVL.

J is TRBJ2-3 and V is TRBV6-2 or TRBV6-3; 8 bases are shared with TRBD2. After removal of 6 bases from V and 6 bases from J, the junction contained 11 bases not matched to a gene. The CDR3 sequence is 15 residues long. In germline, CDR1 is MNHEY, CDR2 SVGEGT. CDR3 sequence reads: CASRYSGGPTDTQYF. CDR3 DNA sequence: TGTGCCAGCAGATACAGCGGGGGCCCTACGGATACGCAGTATTTT.

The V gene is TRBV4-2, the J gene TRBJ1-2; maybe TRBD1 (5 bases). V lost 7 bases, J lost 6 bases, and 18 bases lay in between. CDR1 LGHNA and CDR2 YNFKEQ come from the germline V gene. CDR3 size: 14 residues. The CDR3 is CASTPLQDNNGYTF. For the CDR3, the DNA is TGTGCCAGCACCCCGTTACAGGACAACAATGGCTACACCTTC.

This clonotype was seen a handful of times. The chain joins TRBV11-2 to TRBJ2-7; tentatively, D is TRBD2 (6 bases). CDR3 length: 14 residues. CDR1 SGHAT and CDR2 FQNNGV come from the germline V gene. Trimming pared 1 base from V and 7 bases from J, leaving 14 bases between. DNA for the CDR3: TGTGCCAGCAGCTTAGCGGGGGACCGTCGGGAGCAGTACTTC. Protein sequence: CASSLAGDRREQYF.

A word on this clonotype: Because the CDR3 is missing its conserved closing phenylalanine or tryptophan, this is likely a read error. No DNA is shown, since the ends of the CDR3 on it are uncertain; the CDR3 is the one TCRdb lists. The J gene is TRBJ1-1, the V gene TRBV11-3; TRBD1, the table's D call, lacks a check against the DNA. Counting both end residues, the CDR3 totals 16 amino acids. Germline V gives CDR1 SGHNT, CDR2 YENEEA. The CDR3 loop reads CVSGFRDRTLDTEALL.

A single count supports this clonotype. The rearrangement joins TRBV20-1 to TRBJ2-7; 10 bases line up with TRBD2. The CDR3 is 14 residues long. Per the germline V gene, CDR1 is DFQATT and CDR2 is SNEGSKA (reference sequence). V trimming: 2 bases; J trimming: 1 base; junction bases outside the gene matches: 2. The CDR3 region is CSARLAGGSYEQYF. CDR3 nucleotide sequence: TGCAGTGCTAGATTAGCGGGAGGATCCTACGAGCAGTACTTC.

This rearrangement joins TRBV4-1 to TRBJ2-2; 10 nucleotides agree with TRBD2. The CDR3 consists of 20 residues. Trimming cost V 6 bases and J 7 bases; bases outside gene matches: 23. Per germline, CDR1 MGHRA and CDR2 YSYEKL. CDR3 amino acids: CASRARGHSGGPRGIGELFF. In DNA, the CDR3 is TGCGCCAGCAGAGCAAGAGGGCATAGCGGGGGGCCGCGGGGAATCGGGGAGCTGTTTTTT.

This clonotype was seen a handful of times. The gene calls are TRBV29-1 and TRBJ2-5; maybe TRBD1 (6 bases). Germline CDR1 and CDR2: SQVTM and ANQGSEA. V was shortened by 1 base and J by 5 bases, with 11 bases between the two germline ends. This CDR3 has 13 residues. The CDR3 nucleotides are TGCAGCGTTGAAGTCCGGCAGGGGGAGACCCAGTACTTC. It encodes CSVEVRQGETQYF. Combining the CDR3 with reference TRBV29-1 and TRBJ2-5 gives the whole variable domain SAVISQKPSRDICQRGTSLTIQCQVDSQVTMMFWYRQQPGQSLTLIATANQGSEATYESGFVIDKFPISRPNLTFSTLTVSNMSPEDSSIYLCSVEVRQGETQYFGPGTRLLVL.

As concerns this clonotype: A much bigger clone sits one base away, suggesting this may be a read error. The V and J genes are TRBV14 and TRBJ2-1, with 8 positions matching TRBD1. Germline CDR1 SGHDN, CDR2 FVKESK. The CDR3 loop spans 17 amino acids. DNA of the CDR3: TGTGACAGCAGCCACTATAGTGGGACAGGACTTTACAATGAGCAGTTCTTC. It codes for CDSSHYSGTGLYNEQFF.

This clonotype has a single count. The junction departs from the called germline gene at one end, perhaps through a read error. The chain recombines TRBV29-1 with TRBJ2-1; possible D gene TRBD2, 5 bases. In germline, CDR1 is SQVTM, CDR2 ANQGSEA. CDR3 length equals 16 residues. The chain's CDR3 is CSIEDHTSGIYNDQFF. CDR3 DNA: TGCAGTATTGAAGATCACACTAGTGGCATCTACAATGATCAGTTCTTC.